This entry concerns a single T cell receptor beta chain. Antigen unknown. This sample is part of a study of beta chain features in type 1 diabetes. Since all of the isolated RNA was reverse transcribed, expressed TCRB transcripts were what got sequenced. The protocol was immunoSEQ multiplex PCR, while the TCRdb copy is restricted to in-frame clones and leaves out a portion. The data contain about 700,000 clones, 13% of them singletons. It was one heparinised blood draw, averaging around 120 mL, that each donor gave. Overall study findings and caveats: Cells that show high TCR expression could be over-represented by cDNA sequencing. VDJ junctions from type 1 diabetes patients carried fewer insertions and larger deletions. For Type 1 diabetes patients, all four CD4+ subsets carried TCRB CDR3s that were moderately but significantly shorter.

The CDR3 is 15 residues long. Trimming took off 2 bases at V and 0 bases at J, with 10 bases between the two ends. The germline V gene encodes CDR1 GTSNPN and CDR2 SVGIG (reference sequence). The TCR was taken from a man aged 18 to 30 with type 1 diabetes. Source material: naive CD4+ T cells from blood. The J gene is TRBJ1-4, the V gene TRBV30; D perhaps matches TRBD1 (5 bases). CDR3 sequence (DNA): TGTGCCTGGAGTATCCTGGACACAACTAATGAAAAACTGTTTTTT. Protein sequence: CAWSILDTTNEKLFF.